The 17 T cell receptor beta chains in this list originate from one sample, sequenced in a study of blood T cell repertoires in COVID-19. Assay: immunoSEQ multiplex PCR; the TCRdb copy retains only in-frame clones and omits some. The repertoire holds roughly 330,000 clones, with around nine tenths as singletons. What was sequenced was PBMCs or T cells enriched from blood (not recorded which). These receptors all come from a man aged 25 to 40 who had recovered from COVID-19.

This sequence joins TRBV27 and TRBJ2-3; 13 nucleotides line up with TRBD2. CDR1 MNHEY and CDR2 SMNVEV come from the germline V gene (reference sequence). V lost 5 bases to trimming and J lost 6 bases; unmatched junction nucleotides: 8. The CDR3 is made up of 16 amino acids. This CDR3 is CASSQGLAGPRDTQYF. The CDR3 nucleotides read TGTGCCAGCAGTCAGGGACTAGCGGGGCCCCGTGATACGCAGTATTTT.

The chain couples TRBV11-3 to TRBJ2-7; 8 nucleotides agree with TRBD2. The junction had 1 base not matched to a gene; V was cut back by 6 bases and J by 0 bases. Looked up from germline, CDR1 is SGHNT and CDR2 is YENEEA. The CDR3 sequence is 13 residues long. CDR3 DNA: TGTGCCAGCAGTAGCGGGGACTCCTACGAGCAGTACTTC. Amino acid sequence: CASSSGDSYEQYF.

This chain links TRBV2 with TRBJ2-2; D unclear. Germline values: CDR1 SNHLY, CDR2 FYNNEI. Trimming left V 5 bases short and J 4 bases short, with 14 bases between. The CDR3 has 15 amino acids. CDR3: CASSLELQTTGELFF. The CDR3 nucleotides are TGTGCCAGCAGTTTGGAGTTGCAAACCACCGGGGAGCTGTTTTTT. The full variable domain, completed using reference TRBV2 and TRBJ2-2, is EPEVTQTPSHQVTQMGQEVILRCVPISNHLYFYWYRQILGQKVEFLVSFYNNEISEKSEIFDDQFSVERPDGSNFTLKIRSTKLEDSAMYFCASSLELQTTGELFFGEGSRLTVL.

The chain links TRBV4-1 to TRBJ1-5; no clear D gene. CDR3 length: 15 residues. V lost 4 bases and J lost 3, with 13 bases in between. Germline V gene lookup returns CDR1 MGHRA and CDR2 YSYEKL. Here the CDR3 DNA reads TGCGCCAGCAGCCGCGGCGTCCGGTCCAATCAGCCCCAGCATTTT. It translates to CASSRGVRSNQPQHF.

V usage is TRBV5-6 and J usage is TRBJ1-6, with a possible D match to TRBD1 (6 bases). CDR3 size: 14 residues. CDR1 and CDR2 from the germline V gene are SGHDT and YYEEEE. Trimming left V 6 bases short and J 6 bases short, with 13 bases between. CDR3 region: CASIQRGSNSPLHF. The DNA for the CDR3 is TGTGCCAGCATTCAGAGGGGGAGTAATTCACCCCTCCACTTT.

The chain carries TRBV4-2 and TRBJ1-4, with D tentatively TRBD1 (5 bases). Looked up from germline, CDR1 is LGHNA and CDR2 is YNFKEQ. The CDR3 is 13 amino acids. The ends were cut back, 1 base at V and 8 bases at J, with 8 bases in the middle. As DNA, the CDR3 is TGTGCCAGCAGCCAAGGGGGCGTAGAAAAACTGTTTTTT. Amino acids: CASSQGGVEKLFF.

The chain has TRBV19 and TRBJ1-5, with D possibly being TRBD1 (5 bases). Germline V gene sequence: CDR1 LNHDA, CDR2 SQIVND (reference sequence). The germline V and J ends were trimmed by 7 bases and 2 bases, with 15 bases remaining between them. This CDR3 is built from 15 residues. The CDR3 DNA reads TGTGCCAGTACCCCACAGGTTTTGGGCAATCAGCCCCAGCATTTT. Protein product: CASTPQVLGNQPQHF.

The chain couples TRBV28 to TRBJ2-7; possible D gene TRBD1, 6 bases. There are 14 residues in the CDR3. Germline CDR1 is MDHEN and CDR2 is SYDVKM. V was trimmed by 3 bases and J by 0 bases, leaving 9 bases between them. The CDR3 coding sequence is TGTGCCAGCAGTTTCGGGACAAGCTCCTACGAGCAGTACTTC. Translating gives CASSFGTSSYEQYF.

V gene TRBV7-6 combines with J gene TRBJ2-1; 9 bases fit TRBD2. Trimming removed 1 base from V and 7 bases from J; junction bases left unmatched: 2. Germline assignment: CDR1 SGHVS and CDR2 FNYEAQ. The CDR3 has 14 residues. The DNA for the CDR3 is TGTGCCAGCAGCTTAGGGCTAGCGGGGAATGAGCAGTTCTTC. Translating it yields CASSLGLAGNEQFF.

The CDR3: CAWRSGTGVFGEQFF. The DNA of the CDR3 is TGTGCCTGGAGGTCTGGGACAGGGGTGTTCGGTGAGCAGTTCTTC. The chain has TRBV30 and TRBJ2-1, with 10 bases that match TRBD1. Germline CDR1 is GTSNPN and CDR2 is SVGIG (reference sequence). The CDR3 spans 15 residues. With V trimmed by 3 bases and J by 9 bases, 11 bases remained unmatched.

The chain employs TRBV7-9 and TRBJ2-1; maybe TRBD2 (6 bases). V dropped 1 base and J dropped 0 bases, with 13 bases sitting between them. The CDR3 extends over 17 amino acids. Germline V CDR1 and CDR2: SEHNR, FQNEAQ (reference sequence). The CDR3 here is CASSLGGGGNSYNEQFF. As DNA, the CDR3 is TGTGCCAGCAGCTTAGGAGGTGGCGGGAACTCCTACAATGAGCAGTTCTTC.

This clone was seen more than once but under ten times. The chain links TRBV5-6 to TRBJ1-6; 7 nucleotides line up with TRBD1. The V gene's germline CDR1 is SGHDT and CDR2 YYEEEE. The length of the CDR3 is 14 residues. V lost 2 bases and J lost 9; bases outside the gene matches: 5. The chain's CDR3 is CASSFAGGSSPLHF. The DNA of the CDR3 is TGTGCCAGCAGCTTCGCAGGGGGAAGTTCACCCCTCCACTTT.

This clone was counted once. The gene calls are TRBV28 and TRBJ1-2; 7 bases line up with TRBD1. The CDR3 runs to 15 residues. CDR1 is MDHEN, CDR2 SYDVKM, per germline. After removal of 5 bases from V and 6 bases from J, the junction contained 12 bases not matched to a gene. CDR3 in DNA: TGTGCCAGCAGTGAGGGACAGCGCCATGGGAATGGCTACACCTTC. Translating gives CASSEGQRHGNGYTF.

This clone was observed a few times. The genes are TRBV5-1 and TRBJ1-1, with a possible D match to TRBD1 (5 bases). V was pared by 4 bases and J by 5 bases, with 15 bases between. The CDR3 is made up of 14 amino acids. The germline CDR1 and CDR2 sequences are SGHRS and YFSETQ. CDR3 protein: CASSPDRRGTEAFF. The DNA of the CDR3 is TGCGCCAGCAGCCCGGACCGTCGGGGGACTGAAGCTTTCTTT.

The chain has TRBV28 and TRBJ1-3; D remains ambiguous. This CDR3 has 16 residues. The V end lost 3 bases, the J end lost 0 bases, and 12 bases lay between the germline ends. Germline V gene lookup returns CDR1 MDHEN and CDR2 SYDVKM. CDR3 region: CASSFPQRASGNTIYF. The CDR3 DNA reads as TGTGCCAGCAGTTTCCCCCAGCGCGCCTCTGGAAACACCATATATTTT.

The gene calls are TRBV7-8 and TRBJ2-7; 9 bases map to TRBD2. CDR3 length equals 15 residues. With 5 bases clipped from V and 2 bases from J, the junction kept 7 bases outside the gene matches. Germline assignment: CDR1 SGHVS and CDR2 FQNEAQ. The CDR3 reads CASSAGLAGTYEQYF. The CDR3 DNA reads as TGTGCCAGCAGCGCCGGGCTAGCGGGGACCTACGAGCAGTACTTC.

This clone was detected only once. The rearrangement joins TRBV7-6 to TRBJ2-7; 9 bases fit TRBD2. CDR1 and CDR2 from the germline V gene are SGHVS and FNYEAQ. CDR3 length equals 15 residues. Trimming cost V 1 base and J 4 bases; bases outside gene matches: 5. CDR3: CASSLELAGDYEQYF. DNA for the CDR3: TGTGCCAGCAGCTTAGAGTTAGCGGGGGATTACGAGCAGTACTTC.